Shown below are 6 T cell receptor beta chains from a single sample sequenced in a study of OX40 agonist ivuxolimab in advanced cancers. Assay: immunoSEQ multiplex PCR; the TCRdb copy retains only in-frame clones and omits some. The sample includes 60,000 to 90,000 clones, about 81% of them seen just once. The specimen comprised CD4+ or CD8+ T cells sorted from blood, sampled in a trial of the OX40 agonist ivuxolimab. The receptors were sampled from an adult with an advanced solid tumor such as melanoma, head and neck, liver or kidney cancer.

The chain employs TRBV19 and TRBJ2-6, with 9 bases fitting TRBD2. The CDR3 length is 17 residues. Germline V gene data show CDR1 as LNHDA and CDR2 as SQIVND (reference sequence). V was pared by 7 bases and J by 3 bases, with 10 bases of the junction left unmatched. The CDR3 nucleotides read TGTGCCAGTATCAGCGGGGGGACCCTCAGTGGGGCCAACGTCCTGACTTTC. This codes for CASISGGTLSGANVLTF.

The genes are TRBV10-3 and TRBJ2-1; 8 bases line up with TRBD1. In germline, CDR1 is ENHRY, CDR2 SYGVKD. This CDR3 contains 15 residues. The V segment lost 10 bases and the J segment 7 bases; nucleotides outside the gene matches: 15. CDR3 region: CARCRLDRVINEQFF. Here the CDR3 DNA reads TGTGCCAGGTGCCGATTGGACAGGGTTATAAATGAGCAGTTCTTC.

The chain combines TRBV5-5 with TRBJ2-3; D assignment may be TRBD1 or TRBD2 (5 bases each). Germline CDR1 is SGHKS and CDR2 is YYEKEE (reference sequence). The V and J ends lost 2 bases and 3 bases respectively, with 28 bases between them. CDR3 length: 20 residues. CDR3 DNA sequence: TGTGCCAGCAGCTTTTGGGTTCCTAGCCAGGTTGGGGCAAAGACAGATACGCAGTATTTT. As protein: CASSFWVPSQVGAKTDTQYF.

This clone was seen ten or more times. This chain links TRBV27 with TRBJ2-7, with TRBD2 identical over 7 bases. Germline loops: CDR1 MNHEY, CDR2 SMNVEV (reference sequence). The trim removed 5 bases at V and 4 bases at J, leaving 11 bases unmatched. The length of the CDR3 is 15 residues. The CDR3 bases are TGTGCCAGCAGTACCCCATGGGGGGGGGTGTACGAGCAGTACTTC. Translated, it gives CASSTPWGGVYEQYF.

V and J are TRBV6-1 and TRBJ1-2; D is perhaps TRBD1 (6 bases). CDR1 and CDR2 from the germline V gene are MNHNS and SASEGT. The ends were cut back, 6 bases at V and 2 bases at J, with 10 bases in the middle. CDR3 length: 13 residues. CDR3 DNA sequence: TGTGCCAGCAGACACAGGGAGAACTATGGCTACACCTTC. Amino acids: CASRHRENYGYTF.

Of note for this clone: This specimen includes other DNA sequences encoding the same CDR3. V gene TRBV27 combines with J gene TRBJ1-2; weak D call: TRBD1 (5 bases). V lost 1 base and J lost 6, with 15 bases in between. The CDR3 extends over 15 amino acids. Germline V gene lookup returns CDR1 MNHEY and CDR2 SMNVEV (reference sequence). The chain's CDR3 is CASSLYGGERDGYTF. In nucleotides, the CDR3 is TGTGCCAGCAGTTTATACGGGGGGGAGAGAGATGGCTACACCTTC.